This TCR beta chain came from a study of vaccination and CD4 T cells after COVID-19 (dated by TCRdb to between 2021 and 2024). Study-wide context: SARS-CoV-2 positivity had been established in the convalescent patients by nasal swab PCR, and mild disease was recorded in several of these patients and severe disease in one. Control cultures received a CEFX viral epitope pool as the positive control, an HIV-1 Nef peptide pool as the negative control, or no peptide. In roughly 10 COVID-19 convalescent patients and a few infection-naive healthy vaccine recipients, the spike-specific CD4+ TCR repertoire before mRNA vaccination was compared with the repertoire after mRNA vaccination. Participants got two doses of the Pfizer-BioNTech BNT162b2 vaccine (n=8) or two doses of the Moderna mRNA-1273 vaccine (n=2). The convalescent cohort included six males and four females, with two Hispanic individuals, seven Caucasians, two Asians and one multiracial person. Post-COVID blood samples from convalescent patients were collected a median of about 100 days after diagnosis, with a range of roughly 30 to 161 days. Culture stimuli were overlapping spike peptide pools from SARS-CoV-2 and from the common cold coronaviruses HCoV-NL63, HCoV-OC43 and HCoV-229E. The time from the second vaccine dose to post-vaccine blood sampling had a median of roughly 70 days and ranged from roughly 12 to 241 days.

Germline trimming amounts to 3 bases on V and 1 base on J, with 0 as the count of junction bases outside the gene matches. The CDR3 runs 14 residues from the cysteine to the phenylalanine. Only the CDR3 part of the read is kept: 42 bases, read in frame from the first base. In the germline V gene, CDR1 corresponds to MRHNA and CDR2 to SNTAGT. In the paper's terms, the treatment or condition label means: roughly 10-day PBMC culture with coronavirus spike peptide pools or control peptides (ViraFEST assay). The study used the ViraFEST assay, which expanded antigen-specific T cells with peptide pools and then identified expanded clonotypes by TCR sequencing. The positive SARS-CoV-2 PCR tests of the convalescent patients were dated from March to December 2020, before the Alpha, Beta and Delta variants emerged in the United States. Each well held about 2.2 million PBMCs cultured in IMDM containing roughly 5% human AB serum and approximately 9.6 IU/ml IL-2, with 7.5 to 10 ug/ml peptide pools added. Half of the culture medium was replaced with fresh IL-2-containing medium on days 3 and 7. After about 10 days of culture, CD4+ T cells were isolated by negative selection using the EasySep CD4+ T cell isolation kit. PBMCs were separated from whole blood using Ficoll-Paque Plus gradient centrifugation and then either used fresh or cryopreserved at -140C. Culture conditions were generally each tested in triplicate wells.

Worth noting for this clonotype: What this receptor recognizes is not known. It has no much larger one-base neighbor in the sample; base qualities were not kept.

Here is what the overall study found, with its caveats: The median number of SARS-CoV-2-reactive clonotypes rose from 20 to 25 after infection to some 40 after vaccination, but the change was not significant. Of the vaccine-specific clones in convalescent patients, 304 of 307, or nearly all, reacted only to SARS-CoV-2 spike and did not cross-react with common cold coronaviruses. Among convalescent patients, a median roughly 90% of the SARS-CoV-2-reactive clones seen after vaccination appeared only after vaccination, which suggests priming specific to the vaccine. Relatively few convalescent patients were included in the study, and early timepoints after natural infection were not analyzed.

Library construction relied on PCR. TCR sequencing of DNA from cultured CD4+ T cells used the Oncomine TCR Beta short-read assay at the Johns Hopkins FTIC core. The QIAamp micro DNA kit was used to extract genomic DNA from the cultured CD4+ T cells. Oncomine TCR Beta libraries made from cultured CD4+ T cells were pooled using unique dual indexes and sequenced on an Illumina iSeq 100. As for how the authors treated the data: Non-productive sequences were removed, and CDR3s not starting with C, not ending with F or W, or shorter than 7 amino acids were discarded. Antigen-specific clonotypes were identified with the MANAFEST web application by comparing peptide-stimulated wells with reference and other culture wells. To be called positive, a clone needed an FDR below 0.05, an odds ratio above 5, and a productive frequency above 0.1% in at least two of three replicate wells. A clonotype was classed as cross-reactive if the clonotype showed significant expansion both in SARS-CoV-2 spike wells and in at least one common cold coronavirus spike condition. CDR3 homology was assessed with Levenshtein distances (stringdist) and unrooted phylogenetic trees (ape) in R version 3.6.1. Starting from the raw public reads, TCRdb applied fastp trimming at Q25, assembled clones with MiXCR and retained in-frame beta chains. Rows matching on CDR3 protein sequence are summarized as one entry with the most common DNA and genes. The V and J calls were not made by the authors but by TCRdb's processing. Recorded for this sample are some 20,000 distinct CDR3 sequences; about 56% of them occurred a single time. 6% to 7.5% of the sample lies in the top ten.

The sequence links TRBV6-4 to TRBJ2-3; 8 nucleotides in the junction match TRBD1. This TCR came from a human donor who had recovered from COVID-19. The sequenced sample was CD4+ T cells from blood, cultured in vitro. The DNA sequence reads TGTGCCAGCAGTGAACAGGGGGGCACAGATACGCAGTATTTT. This yields the protein CASSEQGGTDTQYF.